These T cell receptor beta chains were read from a single sample in a study of T-cell memory formation after mild COVID-19. TCRdb redid the calling of the 5' RACE reads with MiXCR, one entry per CDR3 protein. The table includes about 180,000 distinct CDR3 sequences, around 20% detected once. Sequencing was done on a sample of PBMCs or a T cell subset sorted from them (not recorded which). The receptors originated from a man between 18 and 29 years old who had mild COVID-19 (a few samples of this study predate the infection). Cell type and time point are not known. Each CDR3 is given with its conserved first and last residue. Fields, in order: clone size, V gene, J gene, D gene, CDR3 protein, CDR3 DNA. D genes are given only for firm matches. The listing skips clone size in some rows; elsewhere it reads once, few, many or a size class.

abundance: NA
v_gene: TRBV9
j_gene: TRBJ1-6
d_gene: TRBD1
CDR3aa: CASSPGQGDSPLHF
CDR3nt: TGTGCCAGCAGCCCCGGACAGGGAGATTCACCCCTCCACTTT

abundance: few
v_gene: TRBV7-2
j_gene: TRBJ2-4
d_gene: TRBD2
CDR3aa: CASSLGGGQNIQYF
CDR3nt: TGTGCCAGCAGCTTAGGGGGGGGACAAAACATTCAGTACTTC

abundance: few
v_gene: TRBV5-5
j_gene: TRBJ1-1
d_gene: NA
CDR3aa: CASSSDIMNTEAFF
CDR3nt: TGTGCCAGCAGCTCGGACATAATGAACACTGAAGCTTTCTTT

abundance: many
v_gene: TRBV12-3/TRBV12-4
j_gene: TRBJ2-5
d_gene: NA
CDR3aa: CASSLGLRETQYF
CDR3nt: TGTGCCAGCAGTTTGGGGCTCAGAGAGACCCAGTACTTC

abundance: NA
v_gene: TRBV6-2/TRBV6-3
j_gene: TRBJ2-7
d_gene: TRBD2
CDR3aa: CASRSAAGGSSEQYF
CDR3nt: TGTGCCAGCAGATCAGCCGCGGGAGGATCCTCCGAGCAGTACTTC

abundance: NA
v_gene: TRBV2
j_gene: TRBJ2-3
d_gene: TRBD2
CDR3aa: CASSGSGGHTDTQYF
CDR3nt: TGTGCCAGCAGTGGGAGCGGGGGGCACACAGATACGCAGTATTTT

abundance: NA
v_gene: TRBV5-1
j_gene: TRBJ2-1
d_gene: NA
CDR3aa: CASSLRPSSYNEQFF
CDR3nt: TGCGCCAGCAGCTTGAGGCCGAGCTCCTACAATGAGCAGTTCTTC

abundance: NA
v_gene: TRBV2
j_gene: TRBJ2-5
d_gene: NA
CDR3aa: CASGKTQYF
CDR3nt: TGTGCCAGCGGAAAGACCCAGTACTTC

abundance: NA
v_gene: TRBV20-1
j_gene: TRBJ1-4
d_gene: NA
CDR3aa: CSATFPGSGQKLFF
CDR3nt: TGCAGTGCTACATTCCCCGGTAGTGGTCAAAAACTGTTTTTT

abundance: few
v_gene: TRBV11-2
j_gene: TRBJ2-3
d_gene: NA
CDR3aa: CASSEQSTDTQYF
CDR3nt: TGTGCCAGCAGCGAACAGAGCACAGATACGCAGTATTTT

abundance: few
v_gene: TRBV27
j_gene: TRBJ2-1
d_gene: TRBD2
CDR3aa: CASSLLAGAYNEQFF
CDR3nt: TGTGCCAGCAGTCTTCTAGCGGGGGCCTACAATGAGCAGTTCTTC

abundance: NA
v_gene: TRBV5-1
j_gene: TRBJ1-3
d_gene: NA
CDR3aa: CASSLAAGNGNTIYF
CDR3nt: TGCGCCAGCAGCTTGGCGGCGGGTAATGGAAACACCATATATTTT

abundance: many
v_gene: TRBV5-1
j_gene: TRBJ2-5
d_gene: NA
CDR3aa: CASRSGVPPGTQYF
CDR3nt: TGCGCCAGCAGGTCCGGGGTGCCCCCAGGGACCCAGTACTTC

abundance: once
v_gene: TRBV6-5
j_gene: TRBJ1-1
d_gene: NA
CDR3aa: CASSSPLRTEAFF
CDR3nt: TGTGCCAGCAGTTCCCCGTTAAGAACTGAAGCTTTCTTT

abundance: few
v_gene: TRBV5-6
j_gene: TRBJ2-2
d_gene: NA
CDR3aa: CASSWEIRGYTGELFF
CDR3nt: TGTGCCAGCAGCTGGGAAATCAGGGGTTACACCGGGGAGCTGTTTTTT

abundance: many
v_gene: TRBV9
j_gene: TRBJ2-2
d_gene: NA
CDR3aa: CASSASLSSMANTGELFF
CDR3nt: TGTGCCAGCAGCGCCTCCCTCAGCTCGATGGCGAACACCGGGGAGCTGTTTTTT

abundance: few
v_gene: TRBV29-1
j_gene: TRBJ1-1
d_gene: TRBD1
CDR3aa: CSAKRGQGPNTEAFF
CDR3nt: TGCAGCGCCAAGAGAGGACAGGGGCCGAACACTGAAGCTTTCTTT

abundance: NA
v_gene: TRBV7-2
j_gene: TRBJ1-5
d_gene: NA
CDR3aa: CASSLDFGDQPQHF
CDR3nt: TGTGCCAGCAGCTTAGATTTCGGGGATCAGCCCCAGCATTTT

abundance: few
v_gene: TRBV18
j_gene: TRBJ2-5
d_gene: NA
CDR3aa: CASSPRGDGETQYF
CDR3nt: TGTGCCAGCTCACCACGAGGGGATGGAGAGACCCAGTACTTC

abundance: NA
v_gene: TRBV5-1
j_gene: TRBJ1-3
d_gene: NA
CDR3aa: CASSLGHVNSGNTIYF
CDR3nt: TGCGCCAGCAGCTTGGGCCACGTTAACTCTGGAAACACCATATATTTT

abundance: few
v_gene: TRBV15
j_gene: TRBJ2-3
d_gene: NA
CDR3aa: CATSTTRGAPDTQYF
CDR3nt: TGTGCCACCAGCACCACACGGGGGGCCCCAGATACGCAGTATTTT

abundance: NA
v_gene: TRBV7-9
j_gene: TRBJ1-5
d_gene: NA
CDR3aa: CASSSGSLAPQHF
CDR3nt: TGTGCCAGCTCGAGCGGCAGCCTAGCGCCCCAGCATTTT

abundance: few
v_gene: TRBV4-3
j_gene: TRBJ2-7
d_gene: NA
CDR3aa: CASSQSVQESYEQYF
CDR3nt: TGCGCCAGCAGCCAGTCGGTCCAGGAATCCTACGAGCAGTACTTC

abundance: NA
v_gene: TRBV29-1
j_gene: TRBJ2-2
d_gene: NA
CDR3aa: CSVGVSQAGELFF
CDR3nt: TGCAGCGTTGGGGTTAGCCAGGCCGGGGAGCTGTTTTTT

abundance: few
v_gene: TRBV6-2/TRBV6-3
j_gene: TRBJ2-3
d_gene: NA
CDR3aa: CASSLSRTYTDTQYF
CDR3nt: TGTGCCAGCAGTTTGAGCCGGACATACACAGATACGCAGTATTTT

abundance: few
v_gene: TRBV7-8
j_gene: TRBJ2-2
d_gene: NA
CDR3aa: CASSPWGWLGTGELFF
CDR3nt: TGTGCCAGCAGCCCTTGGGGGTGGTTAGGAACCGGGGAGCTGTTTTTT

abundance: few
v_gene: TRBV5-1
j_gene: TRBJ2-2
d_gene: NA
CDR3aa: CASSSGTGTPGELFF
CDR3nt: TGCGCCAGCAGTTCCGGGACTGGGACGCCCGGGGAGCTGTTTTTT

abundance: NA
v_gene: TRBV5-1
j_gene: TRBJ1-4
d_gene: TRBD1
CDR3aa: CASSFFGTAGEKLFF
CDR3nt: TGCGCCAGCAGCTTCTTCGGGACAGCTGGGGAAAAACTGTTTTTT

abundance: NA
v_gene: TRBV7-2
j_gene: TRBJ2-1
d_gene: TRBD1
CDR3aa: CASSSTGSEQFF
CDR3nt: TGTGCCAGCAGTTCGACAGGGAGCGAGCAGTTCTTC

abundance: few
v_gene: TRBV12-3/TRBV12-4
j_gene: TRBJ1-2
d_gene: NA
CDR3aa: CASSLGSHTF
CDR3nt: TGTGCCAGCAGTTTGGGGTCTCACACCTTC

abundance: many
v_gene: TRBV9
j_gene: TRBJ1-6
d_gene: TRBD1
CDR3aa: CASGKGGSNSPLHF
CDR3nt: TGTGCCAGCGGAAAAGGGGGCAGTAATTCACCCCTCCACTTT

abundance: few
v_gene: TRBV7-2
j_gene: TRBJ1-2
d_gene: TRBD1
CDR3aa: CASSFQQGAVYGYTF
CDR3nt: TGTGCCAGCAGCTTTCAACAGGGGGCCGTGTATGGCTACACCTTC

abundance: NA
v_gene: TRBV15
j_gene: TRBJ2-3
d_gene: NA
CDR3aa: CATSRGTGMPADTQYF
CDR3nt: TGTGCCACCAGCAGGGGGACTGGGATGCCGGCAGATACGCAGTATTTT

abundance: NA
v_gene: TRBV5-1
j_gene: TRBJ2-5
d_gene: NA
CDR3aa: CASNRGGPSLETQYF
CDR3nt: TGCGCCAGCAACAGGGGGGGCCCGTCCCTCGAGACCCAGTACTTC

abundance: few
v_gene: TRBV11-2
j_gene: TRBJ2-1
d_gene: NA
CDR3aa: CASSPPLAREQFF
CDR3nt: TGTGCCAGCAGCCCACCCCTTGCCCGTGAGCAGTTCTTC

abundance: many
v_gene: TRBV6-5
j_gene: TRBJ1-5
d_gene: TRBD1
CDR3aa: CASRSRDSRGFSSNQPQHF
CDR3nt: TGTGCCAGCAGGTCCCGGGACAGCCGTGGATTTTCCAGCAATCAGCCCCAGCATTTT

abundance: NA
v_gene: TRBV6-1
j_gene: TRBJ2-2
d_gene: NA
CDR3aa: CATVPGPITGELFF
CDR3nt: TGTGCCACTGTACCGGGACCCATCACCGGGGAGCTGTTTTTT

abundance: NA
v_gene: TRBV18
j_gene: TRBJ2-6
d_gene: NA
CDR3aa: CASQPSQGTSSGANVLTF
CDR3nt: TGTGCCAGCCAACCCTCACAGGGGACTAGCTCTGGGGCCAACGTCCTGACTTTC

abundance: once
v_gene: TRBV11-2
j_gene: TRBJ1-3
d_gene: NA
CDR3aa: CASSPRVWPRPSGNTIYF
CDR3nt: TGTGCCAGCAGCCCGCGTGTGTGGCCCCGACCCTCTGGAAACACCATATATTTT

abundance: NA
v_gene: TRBV20-1
j_gene: TRBJ2-3
d_gene: TRBD2
CDR3aa: CSAREGLAGTDTQYF
CDR3nt: TGCAGTGCTAGAGAAGGTCTAGCGGGCACAGATACGCAGTATTTT

abundance: NA
v_gene: TRBV12-3/TRBV12-4
j_gene: TRBJ2-1
d_gene: TRBD2
CDR3aa: CASSLRGGGAKYNEQFF
CDR3nt: TGTGCCAGCAGTTTGAGGGGCGGGGGGGCCAAGTACAATGAGCAGTTCTTC

abundance: few
v_gene: TRBV7-3
j_gene: TRBJ1-1
d_gene: NA
CDR3aa: CASSLRERGEAFF
CDR3nt: TGTGCCAGCAGCTTAAGGGAACGCGGTGAAGCTTTCTTT

abundance: NA
v_gene: TRBV2
j_gene: TRBJ1-2
d_gene: NA
CDR3aa: CASGGAHGYTF
CDR3nt: TGTGCCAGCGGGGGGGCCCATGGCTACACCTTC

abundance: few
v_gene: TRBV9
j_gene: TRBJ2-1
d_gene: TRBD1
CDR3aa: CASRPEAGTGIFNEQFF
CDR3nt: TGTGCCAGCAGACCAGAAGCCGGGACAGGGATTTTTAATGAGCAGTTCTTC

abundance: NA
v_gene: TRBV20-1
j_gene: TRBJ1-2
d_gene: TRBD1
CDR3aa: CSPKRGQWDGYTF
CDR3nt: TGCAGCCCCAAGAGGGGACAGTGGGATGGCTACACCTTC

abundance: NA
v_gene: TRBV5-6
j_gene: TRBJ2-1
d_gene: NA
CDR3aa: CASSLVGMDEQFF
CDR3nt: TGTGCCAGCAGCTTGGTAGGGATGGATGAGCAGTTCTTC

abundance: few
v_gene: TRBV29-1
j_gene: TRBJ1-1
d_gene: NA
CDR3aa: CSVAYQGNTEAFF
CDR3nt: TGCAGCGTTGCCTACCAAGGGAACACTGAAGCTTTCTTT

abundance: NA
v_gene: TRBV20-1
j_gene: TRBJ1-1
d_gene: NA
CDR3aa: CSAGLGMWTEAFF
CDR3nt: TGCAGTGCTGGGCTTGGGATGTGGACTGAAGCTTTCTTT

abundance: NA
v_gene: TRBV7-3
j_gene: TRBJ1-2
d_gene: NA
CDR3aa: CASSPRLLNNYGYTF
CDR3nt: TGTGCCAGCAGCCCCCGGCTTCTTAATAACTATGGCTACACCTTC